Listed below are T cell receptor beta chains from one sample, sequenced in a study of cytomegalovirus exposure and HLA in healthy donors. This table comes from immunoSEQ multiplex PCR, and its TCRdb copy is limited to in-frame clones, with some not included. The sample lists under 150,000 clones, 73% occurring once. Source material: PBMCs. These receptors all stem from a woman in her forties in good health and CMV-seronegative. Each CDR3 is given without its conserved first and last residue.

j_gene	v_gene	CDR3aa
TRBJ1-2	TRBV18	ASSPLTGDSFTAGYT
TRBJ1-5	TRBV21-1	ASLGGGTSNQPQH
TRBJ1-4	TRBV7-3	ASTRTGGNEKLF
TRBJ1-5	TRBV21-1	AHKGDRADSNQPQH
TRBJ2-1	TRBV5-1	ASSQTEHEQF
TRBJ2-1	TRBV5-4	ASSLVRESHNEQF
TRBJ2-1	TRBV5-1	ASTPSMGISGGYNEQF
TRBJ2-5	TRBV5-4	ASSSIGTGQETQY
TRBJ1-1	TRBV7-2	ASSQSRFEAF
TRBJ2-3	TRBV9	ASGSGATDTQY
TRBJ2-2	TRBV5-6	ASSRLAGEIGELF